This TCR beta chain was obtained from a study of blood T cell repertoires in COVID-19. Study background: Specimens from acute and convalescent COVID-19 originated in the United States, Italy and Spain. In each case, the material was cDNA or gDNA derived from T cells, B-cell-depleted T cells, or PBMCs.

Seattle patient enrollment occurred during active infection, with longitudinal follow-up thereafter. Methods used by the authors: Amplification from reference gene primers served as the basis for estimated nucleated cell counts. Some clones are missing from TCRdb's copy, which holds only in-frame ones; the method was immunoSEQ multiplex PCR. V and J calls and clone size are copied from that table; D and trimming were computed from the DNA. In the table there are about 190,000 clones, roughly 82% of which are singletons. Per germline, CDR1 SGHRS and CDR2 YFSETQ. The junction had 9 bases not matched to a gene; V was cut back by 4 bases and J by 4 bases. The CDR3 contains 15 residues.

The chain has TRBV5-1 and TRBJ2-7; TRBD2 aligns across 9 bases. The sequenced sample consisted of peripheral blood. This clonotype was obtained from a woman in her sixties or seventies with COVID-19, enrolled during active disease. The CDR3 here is CASSQPASGNYEQYF. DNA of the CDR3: TGCGCCAGCAGCCAGCCTGCTAGCGGGAATTACGAGCAGTACTTC.